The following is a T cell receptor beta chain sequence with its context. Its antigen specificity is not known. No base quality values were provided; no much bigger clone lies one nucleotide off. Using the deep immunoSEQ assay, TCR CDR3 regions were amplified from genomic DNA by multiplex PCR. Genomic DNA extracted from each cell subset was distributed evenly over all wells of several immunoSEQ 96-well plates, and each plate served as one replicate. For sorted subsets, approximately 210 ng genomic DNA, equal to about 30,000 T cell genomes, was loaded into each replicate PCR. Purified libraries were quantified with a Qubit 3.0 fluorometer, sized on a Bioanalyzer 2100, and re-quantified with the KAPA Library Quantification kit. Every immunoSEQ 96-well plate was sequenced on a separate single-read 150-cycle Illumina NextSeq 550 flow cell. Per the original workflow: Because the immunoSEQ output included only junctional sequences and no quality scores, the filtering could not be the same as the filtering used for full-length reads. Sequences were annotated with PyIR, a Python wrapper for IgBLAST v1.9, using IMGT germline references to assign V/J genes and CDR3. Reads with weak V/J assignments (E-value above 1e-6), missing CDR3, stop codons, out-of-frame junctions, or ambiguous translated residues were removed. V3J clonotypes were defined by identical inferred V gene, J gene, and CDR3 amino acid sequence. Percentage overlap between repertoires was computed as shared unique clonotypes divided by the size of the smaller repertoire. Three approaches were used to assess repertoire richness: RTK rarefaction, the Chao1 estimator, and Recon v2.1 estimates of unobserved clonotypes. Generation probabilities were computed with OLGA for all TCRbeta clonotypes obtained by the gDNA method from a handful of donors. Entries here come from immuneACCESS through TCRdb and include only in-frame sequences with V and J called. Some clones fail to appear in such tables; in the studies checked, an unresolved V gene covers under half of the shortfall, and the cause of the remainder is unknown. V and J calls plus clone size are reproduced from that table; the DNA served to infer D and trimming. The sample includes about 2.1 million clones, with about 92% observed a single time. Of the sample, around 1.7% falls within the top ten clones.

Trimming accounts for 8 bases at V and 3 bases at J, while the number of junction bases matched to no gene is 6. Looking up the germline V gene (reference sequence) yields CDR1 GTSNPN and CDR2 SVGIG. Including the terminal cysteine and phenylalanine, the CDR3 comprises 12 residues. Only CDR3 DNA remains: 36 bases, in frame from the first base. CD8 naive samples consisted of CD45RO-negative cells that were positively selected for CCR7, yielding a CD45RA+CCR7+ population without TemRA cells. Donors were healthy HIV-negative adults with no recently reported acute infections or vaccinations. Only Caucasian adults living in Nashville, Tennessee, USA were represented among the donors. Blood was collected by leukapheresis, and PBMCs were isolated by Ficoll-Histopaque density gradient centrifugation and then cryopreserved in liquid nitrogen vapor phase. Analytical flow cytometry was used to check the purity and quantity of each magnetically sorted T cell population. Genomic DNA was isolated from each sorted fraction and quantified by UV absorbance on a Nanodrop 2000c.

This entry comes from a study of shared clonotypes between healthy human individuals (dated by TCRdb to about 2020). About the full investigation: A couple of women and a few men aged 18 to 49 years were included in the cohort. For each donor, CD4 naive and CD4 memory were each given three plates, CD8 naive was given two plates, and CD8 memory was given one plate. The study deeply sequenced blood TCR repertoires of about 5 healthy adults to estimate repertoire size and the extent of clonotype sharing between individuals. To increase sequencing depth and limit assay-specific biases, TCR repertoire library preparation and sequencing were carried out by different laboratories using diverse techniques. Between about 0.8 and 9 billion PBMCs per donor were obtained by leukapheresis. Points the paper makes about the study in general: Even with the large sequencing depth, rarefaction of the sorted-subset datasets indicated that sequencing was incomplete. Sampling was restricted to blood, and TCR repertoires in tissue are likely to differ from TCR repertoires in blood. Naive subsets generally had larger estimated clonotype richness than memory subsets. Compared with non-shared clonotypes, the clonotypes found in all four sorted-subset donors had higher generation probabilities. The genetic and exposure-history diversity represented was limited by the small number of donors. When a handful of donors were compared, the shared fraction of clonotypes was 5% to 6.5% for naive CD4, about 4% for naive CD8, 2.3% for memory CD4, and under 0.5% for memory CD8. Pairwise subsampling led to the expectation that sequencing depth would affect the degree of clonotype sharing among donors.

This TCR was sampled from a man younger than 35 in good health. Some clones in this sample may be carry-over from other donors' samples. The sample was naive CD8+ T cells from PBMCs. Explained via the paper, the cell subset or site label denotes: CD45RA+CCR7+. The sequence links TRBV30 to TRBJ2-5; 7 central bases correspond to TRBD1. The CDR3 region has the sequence CAITGDEETQYF. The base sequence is TGTGCCATTACAGGGGACGAAGAGACCCAGTACTTC.